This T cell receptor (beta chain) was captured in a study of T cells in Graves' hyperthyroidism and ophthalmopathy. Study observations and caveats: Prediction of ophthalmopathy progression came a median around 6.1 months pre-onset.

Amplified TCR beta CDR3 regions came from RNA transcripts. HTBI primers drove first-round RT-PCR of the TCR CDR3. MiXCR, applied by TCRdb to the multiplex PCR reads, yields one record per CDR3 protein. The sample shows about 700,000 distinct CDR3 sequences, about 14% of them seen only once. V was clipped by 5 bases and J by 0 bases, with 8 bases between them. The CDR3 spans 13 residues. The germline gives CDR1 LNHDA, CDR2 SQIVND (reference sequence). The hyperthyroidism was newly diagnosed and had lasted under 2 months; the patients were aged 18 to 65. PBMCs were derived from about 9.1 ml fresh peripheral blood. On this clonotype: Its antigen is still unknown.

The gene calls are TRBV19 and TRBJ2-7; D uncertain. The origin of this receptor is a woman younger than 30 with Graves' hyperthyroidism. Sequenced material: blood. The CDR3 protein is CASSFQNSYEQYF. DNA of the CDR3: TGTGCCAGTAGTTTCCAAAACTCCTACGAGCAGTACTTC. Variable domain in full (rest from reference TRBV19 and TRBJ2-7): DGGITQSPKYLFRKEGQNVTLSCEQNLNHDAMYWYRQDPGQGLRLIYYSQIVNDFQKGDIAEGYSVSREKKESFPLTVTSAQKNPTAFYLCASSFQNSYEQYFGPGTRLTVT.